A selection of T cell receptor beta chains follows, all from one sample in a study of blood T cell repertoires in COVID-19. Clones were sequenced by immunoSEQ multiplex PCR, and TCRdb holds only the in-frame ones, with some missing. The sample includes 250,000 to 400,000 clones, 88% of them seen just once. Input material: peripheral blood. These receptors were taken from a woman in her 30s with COVID-19, enrolled during active disease. CDR3s include the opening cysteine and the closing phenylalanine or tryptophan. A D gene is named only where the DNA matches it firmly. Size is omitted from some rows. Given values are once, few, many or a class for expanded clones.

V gene	J gene	D gene	clone size	CDR3 DNA	CDR3 protein
TRBV24-1	TRBJ1-5	TRBD1	-	TGTGCCACCAGGGGAAATTCTGGGACAGGGAATCAGCCCCAGCATTTT	CATRGNSGTGNQPQHF
TRBV19	TRBJ1-4	-	-	TGTGCCAGTAGTATACAGGGTAGGGGGACAACTAATGAAAAACTGTTTTTT	CASSIQGRGTTNEKLFF
TRBV3-1/TRBV3-2	TRBJ2-1	-	-	TGTGCCAGCAGTCTCCGGGACTCGGACTACAATGAGCAGTTCTTC	CASSLRDSDYNEQFF
TRBV6-5	TRBJ2-5	TRBD1	few	TGTGCCAGCAGTTACTCGCAGGGGGTGCGGGAGACCCAGTACTTC	CASSYSQGVRETQYF
TRBV6-4	TRBJ1-1	-	-	TGTGCCAGCAGGACGACCGGGGGTAACACTGAAGCTTTCTTT	CASRTTGGNTEAFF
TRBV23-1	TRBJ1-1	-	-	TGCGCCAGCAGTCGCCCTTGGGCAGGGTATTCGTACACTGAAGCTTTCTTT	CASSRPWAGYSYTEAFF
TRBV10-3	TRBJ1-3	-	-	TGTGCCATCAGTGAGAAGCAATCTGGAAACACCATATATTTT	CAISEKQSGNTIYF
TRBV4-1	TRBJ2-3	-	-	TGCGCCAGCAGCCAAGTCTACACAGATACGCAGTATTTT	CASSQVYTDTQYF
TRBV2	TRBJ2-1	-	-	TGTGCCAGCACCCCGGAGGGCCTCTACAATGAGCAGTTCTTC	CASTPEGLYNEQFF
TRBV3-1/TRBV3-2	TRBJ2-1	TRBD1	-	TGTGCCAGCAAACTATGGACAGGGCCCCACAATGAGCAGTTCTTC	CASKLWTGPHNEQFF
TRBV2	TRBJ1-4	TRBD1	-	TGTGCCAGCAGTGAAGGATCAGGGGGCGGTGAAAAACTGTTTTTT	CASSEGSGGGEKLFF
TRBV25-1	TRBJ2-1	-	-	TGTGCCAGCAGTGAACGGAGCTTAAGGAATGAGCAGTTCTTC	CASSERSLRNEQFF
TRBV2	TRBJ1-5	TRBD1	few	TGTGCCAGCAGTGTTGGGCAGGGGGCTTATAGCAATCAGCCCCAGCATTTT	CASSVGQGAYSNQPQHF
TRBV19	TRBJ1-1	-	-	TGTGCCAGTAGTATTTTGTTACGGGGGGCCTCTACCCTCACTGAAGCTTTCTTT	CASSILLRGASTLTEAFF
TRBV7-8	TRBJ1-1	-	-	TGTGCCAGCAGCTTAGCTATAGGACAGCAAAACACTGAAGCTTTCTTT	CASSLAIGQQNTEAFF
TRBV10-3	TRBJ1-5	TRBD1	-	TGTGCCATCAGGGAGACAGGGGATCAGCCCCAGCATTTT	CAIRETGDQPQHF
TRBV25-1	TRBJ1-6	-	-	TGTGCCAGCAGGGAGGACGGGTCCCTCCACTTT	CASREDGSLHF
TRBV28	TRBJ2-1	TRBD2	-	TGTGCCAGCAGTCCGGGCGGGGGGCAAGATGAGCAGTTCTTC	CASSPGGGQDEQFF
TRBV18	TRBJ2-5	-	-	TGTGCCAGCTCCCAGGAGGGCGGACAAGAGACCCAGTACTTC	CASSQEGGQETQYF
TRBV4-1	TRBJ1-2	TRBD1	few	TGCGCCAGCAGCCAAGTCCGAGACAGGGATTATGGCTACACCTTC	CASSQVRDRDYGYTF
TRBV4-3	TRBJ2-2	-	-	TGCGCCAGCAGCTTAGCGACGGCCACCGGGGAGCTGTTTTTT	CASSLATATGELFF
TRBV9	TRBJ1-2	-	-	TGTGCCAGCAGCCCTAGGGAGGGGTCCCCAAATGGCTACACCTTC	CASSPREGSPNGYTF
TRBV5-1	TRBJ1-6	-	-	TGCGCCAGCAGCGTAACCACGCTGGGAGACGGTTCACCCCTCCACTTT	CASSVTTLGDGSPLHF
TRBV2	TRBJ2-1	-	-	TGTGCCAGCAGTTCTCGCAATGAGCAGTTCTTC	CASSSRNEQFF
TRBV14	TRBJ1-2	-	-	TGTGCCAGCAGCTTCAGCGGGGGCGCCTCTAACTATGGCTACACCTTC	CASSFSGGASNYGYTF
TRBV4-1	TRBJ1-2	-	-	TGCGCCAGCAGCCAAGATCCGGACAGTGGTTATGGCTACACCTTC	CASSQDPDSGYGYTF
TRBV15	TRBJ1-1	TRBD1	-	TGTGCCACCAGCAGAGCCTGGACAGGGCTCATGAACACTGAAGCTTTCTTT	CATSRAWTGLMNTEAFF
TRBV7-2	TRBJ2-7	TRBD2	-	TGTGCCAGCAGCGAACTAGCGGGGGGGCTCGAGCAGTACTTC	CASSELAGGLEQYF
TRBV10-3	TRBJ1-2	-	-	TGTGCCATCAGTGTGGCATCTCTAGGTGGCTACACCTTC	CAISVASLGGYTF
TRBV4-2	TRBJ1-5	-	-	TGTGCCAGCAGCCAAGCTATATATTCCGGGCAGCCCCAGCATTTT	CASSQAIYSGQPQHF
TRBV5-1	TRBJ1-1	TRBD1	-	TGCGCCAGCAGCTTCGGTTGGGACAGGGAATTCCCTGAAGCTTTCTTT	CASSFGWDREFPEAFF
TRBV18	TRBJ2-3	-	-	TGTGCCAGCTCACCACCGGAGAAAGATACGCAGTATTTT	CASSPPEKDTQYF
TRBV2	TRBJ1-4	TRBD1	once	TGTGCCAGCCACCTTCGACAGGGAACGGAAAAACTGTTTTTT	CASHLRQGTEKLFF
TRBV30	TRBJ1-2	-	-	TGTGCCTGGAGTGTGGAGGCCCGGTATGGCTACACCTTC	CAWSVEARYGYTF
TRBV5-4	TRBJ2-3	TRBD2	-	TGTGCCAGCAGCTTGGGTGCGGGGGGAAACACAGATACGCAGTATTTT	CASSLGAGGNTDTQYF
TRBV5-1	TRBJ2-5	TRBD2	-	TGCGCCAGCAGAAAGCCCAGCGGGGATGGAGAGACCCAGTACTTC	CASRKPSGDGETQYF
TRBV2	TRBJ2-3	-	-	TGTGCCAGCAGGCCCGCGTGGGATACGCAGTATTTT	CASRPAWDTQYF
TRBV4-2	TRBJ2-6	-	-	TGTGCCAGCAGCCAAGTAGGCTTGAGGGATTCTGGGGCCAACGTCCTGACTTTC	CASSQVGLRDSGANVLTF
TRBV18	TRBJ2-7	TRBD1	-	TGTGCCAGCTCAGGGCTACAGGGGACGACCCTAATCGAGCAGTACTTC	CASSGLQGTTLIEQYF
TRBV7-2	TRBJ1-1	-	-	TGTGCCAGCAGCTCCCGACAGACGAACACTGAAGCTTTCTTT	CASSSRQTNTEAFF
TRBV4-1	TRBJ1-4	TRBD1	-	TGCGCCAGCAGCCCCGGGACAGGGGTGAATAATGAAAAACTGTTTTTT	CASSPGTGVNNEKLFF
TRBV7-9	TRBJ2-3	-	-	TGTGCCAGCAGCCGGGAACAGGGAGCAGATACGCAGTATTTT	CASSREQGADTQYF
TRBV4-2	TRBJ1-2	-	-	TGTGCCAGCAGCCAAGCGACAGCTCCTAACTATGGCTACACCTTC	CASSQATAPNYGYTF
TRBV28	TRBJ2-5	-	once	TGTGCCAGCAGTTTACAACGGGAAAAGACCCAGTACTTC	CASSLQREKTQYF
TRBV5-6	TRBJ1-3	-	-	TGTGCCAGCAGCTTCAGGGTGGCTGGAAACACCATATATTTT	CASSFRVAGNTIYF
TRBV11-2	TRBJ2-3	-	-	TGTGCCAGCAGCTTATACCAGGCAGATACGCAGTATTTT	CASSLYQADTQYF
TRBV7-2	TRBJ2-1	-	-	TGTGCCAGCAGCTTAGTTGGCGGGCGAACCTACAATGAGCAGTTCTTC	CASSLVGGRTYNEQFF
TRBV18	TRBJ1-2	-	few	TGTGCCAGCTCACCCTCTACGATAGATGGCTACACCTTC	CASSPSTIDGYTF
TRBV10-2	TRBJ1-2	-	-	TGCGCCAGCAGCAGGGGAGACTATGGCTACACCTTC	CASSRGDYGYTF
TRBV5-6	TRBJ1-2	TRBD1	-	TGTGCCAGCAGCAGGGACAGGGACTACGCTAACTATGGCTACACCTTC	CASSRDRDYANYGYTF
TRBV7-9	TRBJ1-2	TRBD1	-	TGTGCCAGCAGCGGAACAGGGGTACGCGAAGATGGCTACACCTTC	CASSGTGVREDGYTF
TRBV19	TRBJ1-1	-	-	TGTGCCAGTAGTATGGACAGACCGAACACTGAAGCTTTCTTT	CASSMDRPNTEAFF
TRBV10-1	TRBJ2-5	TRBD1	-	TGCGCCAGCAGTTCTGAAGCCCGTACCGGGACAGAACAAGAGACCCAGTACTTC	CASSSEARTGTEQETQYF
TRBV28	TRBJ1-2	TRBD1	-	TGTGCCAGCAGCTTCGGACAGGGGGCGATCTATGGCTACACCTTC	CASSFGQGAIYGYTF
TRBV2	TRBJ1-1	-	-	TGTGCCAGCATCAAACTCAGCGTCAACACTGAAGCTTTCTTT	CASIKLSVNTEAFF
TRBV5-4	TRBJ1-2	-	-	TGTGCCAGCAGCTTGGTAGCTAACTATGGCTACACCTTC	CASSLVANYGYTF
TRBV7-3	TRBJ2-3	-	once	TGTGCCAGCAGCTTAATGGCGGGTTCAGATACGCAGTATTTT	CASSLMAGSDTQYF
TRBV5-1	TRBJ2-3	-	-	TGCGCCAGCAGCTTAACAGGCGGCGACAAGGGTACGCAGTATTTT	CASSLTGGDKGTQYF
TRBV29-1	TRBJ1-1	-	-	TGCAGCGCGGGGAGCAGGGGGAACACTGAAGCTTTCTTT	CSAGSRGNTEAFF
TRBV4-1	TRBJ2-5	TRBD1	-	TGCGCCAGCAGCCATGGTGGACAGGCCCAAGAGACCCAGTACTTC	CASSHGGQAQETQYF